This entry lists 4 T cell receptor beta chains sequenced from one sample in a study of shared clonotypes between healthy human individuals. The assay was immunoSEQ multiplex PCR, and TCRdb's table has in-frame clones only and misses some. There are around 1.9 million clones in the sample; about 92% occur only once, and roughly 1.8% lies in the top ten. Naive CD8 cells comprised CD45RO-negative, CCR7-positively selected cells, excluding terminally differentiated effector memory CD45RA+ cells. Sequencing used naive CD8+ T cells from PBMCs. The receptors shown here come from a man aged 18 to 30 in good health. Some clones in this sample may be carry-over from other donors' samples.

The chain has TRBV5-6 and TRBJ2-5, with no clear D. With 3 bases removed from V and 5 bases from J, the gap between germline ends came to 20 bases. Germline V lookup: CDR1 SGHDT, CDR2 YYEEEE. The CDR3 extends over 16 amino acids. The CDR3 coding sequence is TGTGCCAGCAGCTGGGGTACTATGCGGATTGCGGAGACCCAGTACTTC. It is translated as CASSWGTMRIAETQYF. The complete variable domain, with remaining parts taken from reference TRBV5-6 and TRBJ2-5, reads DAGVTQSPTHLIKTRGQQVTLRCSPKSGHDTVSWYQQALGQGPQFIFQYYEEEERQRGNFPDRFSGHQFPNYSSELNVNALLLGDSALYLCASSWGTMRIAETQYFGPGTRLLVL.

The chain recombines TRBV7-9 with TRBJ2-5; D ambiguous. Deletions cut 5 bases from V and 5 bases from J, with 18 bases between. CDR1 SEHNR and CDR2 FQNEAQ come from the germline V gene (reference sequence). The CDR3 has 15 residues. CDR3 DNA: TGTGCCAGCAGCCCAGCTGGTCCTCCCCCGGAGACCCAGTACTTC. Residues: CASSPAGPPPETQYF.

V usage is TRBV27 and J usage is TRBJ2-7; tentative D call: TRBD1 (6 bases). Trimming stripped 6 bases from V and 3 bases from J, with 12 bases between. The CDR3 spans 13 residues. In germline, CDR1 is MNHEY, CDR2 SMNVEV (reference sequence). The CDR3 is CASRETGFYEQYF. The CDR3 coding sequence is TGTGCCAGCAGGGAGACAGGTTTCTACGAGCAGTACTTC.

The DNA for the CDR3 is TGTGCCAGCAGCCCTAAGGACAGGCGCGGCTACACCTTC. Amino acid sequence: CASSPKDRRGYTF. The genes are TRBV28 and TRBJ1-2; 7 bases align to TRBD1. The V segment lost 6 bases and the J segment 8 bases; nucleotides outside the gene matches: 9. CDR3 length: 13 amino acids. Germline V gene data show CDR1 as MDHEN and CDR2 as SYDVKM.